This T cell receptor beta chain was profiled in a study of response to subunit inactivated influenza vaccine. Whole-study results and caveats: The authors suggested that few new T cells are recruited per seasonal influenza vaccination.

Germline loops: CDR1 MNHEY, CDR2 SMNVEV (reference sequence). The CDR3 is 13 residues long. V was cut by 4 bases and J by 0 bases, with 7 bases left in between. As to this clonotype: Its antigen remains unknown.

TCRdb recomputed calls from the RT-PCR reads with MiXCR, one row per CDR3 protein. The repertoire holds hundreds of thousands of distinct CDR3 sequences, with approximately 13% as singletons. The sequence was obtained from a man aged 45-65 years who received an inactivated influenza vaccine. The V and J genes are TRBV27 and TRBJ2-7; D assignment may be TRBD1 or TRBD2 (5 bases each). The material was PBMCs from blood, obtained roughly 47 days after vaccination. The CDR3 region has the DNA TGTGCCAGCAGTTGGGGGTTCTCCTACGAGCAGTACTTC. Translating it yields CASSWGFSYEQYF.